This TCR beta chain was retrieved from a study of regulatory T cells in long-lasting Graves disease. Study details: Disease was considered persistent Graves' disease after over 5 years of antithyroid drugs (with positive TSH receptor antibodies).

Researchers made TCR beta libraries by using iRepertoire HTBI primers and running Arm-PCR on CDR3 regions. Using its own MiXCR run on the multiplex PCR reads, TCRdb lists one record per CDR3 protein. The sample has a few hundred thousand distinct CDR3 sequences; under 25% are singletons. This clonotype was counted many times. Antigen unknown. Points from the study as a whole: TCR diversity was lower in persistent than newly diagnosed Graves' disease. Between persistent patients, more than 2,500 public clonotypes were shared, exceeding the 800 to 1,000 shared between new patients.

The time point here: persistent/refractory GD, antithyroid drugs over 5 years with positive TRAb. The TCR library was made from RNA that had been extracted from PBMCs in TRIzol. CDR3 size: 13 residues. Germline CDR1 reads MDHEN; CDR2 reads SYDVKM. Trimming removed 3 bases at V and 5 bases at J, with 10 bases between. Sequenced material: peripheral blood mononuclear cells (PBMCs), taken when the disease was refractory, from a patient treated with antithyroid drugs. This chain uses TRBV28 with TRBJ1-1; D not resolved. The source is a female donor with Graves disease. CDR3 region: CASSLGSGTEAFF. In DNA form, the CDR3 reads TGTGCCAGCAGTTTGGGCAGTGGGACTGAAGCTTTCTTT. Full variable domain (outside the CDR3, taken from reference TRBV28 and TRBJ1-1): DVKVTQSSRYLVKRTGEKVFLECVQDMDHENMFWYRQDPGLGLRLIYFSYDVKMKEKGDIPEGYSVSREKKERFSLILESASTNQTSMYLCASSLGSGTEAFFGQGTRLTVV.